This T cell receptor beta chain was sequenced for a study of CD8+ T cells in alopecia areata. The V gene's germline CDR1 is SGHNT and CDR2 YYREEE (reference sequence). Trimming stripped 1 base from V and 2 bases from J, with 3 bases between. The length of the CDR3 is 12 residues. Extraction of RNA preceded its reverse transcription into cDNA, which served as the sequencing template. The table came from immunoSEQ multiplex PCR; TCRdb's copy has only in-frame clones and leaves some out. This table holds about 120,000 clones, over 60% found once. The J gene is TRBJ2-5, the V gene TRBV5-4; D unclear. The sequence was collected from a human donor in good health. Material for sequencing was CD4+ T cells sorted from blood. The CDR3 spells CASSLRQETQYF. CDR3 nucleotide sequence: TGTGCCAGCAGCTTGCGTCAAGAGACCCAGTACTTC. Full variable domain (missing parts from reference TRBV5-4 and TRBJ2-5): ETGVTQSPTHLIKTRGQQVTLRCSSQSGHNTVSWYQQALGQGPQFIFQYYREEENGRGNFPPRFSGLQFPNYSSELNVNALELDDSALYLCASSLRQETQYFGPGTRLLVL.